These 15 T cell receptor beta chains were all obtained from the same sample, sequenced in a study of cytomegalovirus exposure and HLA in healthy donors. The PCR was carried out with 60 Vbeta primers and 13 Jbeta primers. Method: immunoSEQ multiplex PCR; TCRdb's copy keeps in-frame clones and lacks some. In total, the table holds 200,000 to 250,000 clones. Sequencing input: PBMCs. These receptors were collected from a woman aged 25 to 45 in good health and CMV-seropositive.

The CDR3 DNA reads TGCGCCAGCAGTGAAGGGACTAGCGGGAATTATGAGCAGTTCTTC. This translates into CASSEGTSGNYEQFF. The rearrangement uses TRBV10-1 and TRBJ2-1; 13 bases line up with TRBD2. V shed 3 bases and J 8 bases; nucleotides not matched to a gene: 4. The CDR3 consists of 15 residues. Germline V gene sequence: CDR1 WNHNN, CDR2 SYGVQD (reference sequence).

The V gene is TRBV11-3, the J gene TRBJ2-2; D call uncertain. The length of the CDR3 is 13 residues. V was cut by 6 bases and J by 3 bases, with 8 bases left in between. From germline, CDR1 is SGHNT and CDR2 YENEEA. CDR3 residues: CASSPSYTGELFF. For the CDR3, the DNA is TGTGCCAGCAGTCCGAGTTACACCGGGGAGCTGTTTTTT. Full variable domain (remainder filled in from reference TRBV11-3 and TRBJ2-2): EAGVVQSPRYKIIEKKQPVAFWCNPISGHNTLYWYLQNLGQGPELLIRYENEEAVDDSQLPKDRFSAERLKGVDSTLKIQPAELGDSAVYLCASSPSYTGELFFGEGSRLTVL.

CDR3 loop: CAEQTRDREDYGYTF. CDR3 coding DNA: TGTGCCGAACAAACCCGGGACAGGGAGGACTATGGCTACACCTTC. The chain links TRBV2 to TRBJ1-2; 9 bases agree with TRBD1. CDR1 and CDR2 (germline): SNHLY, FYNNEI. The CDR3 spans 15 residues. The V gene end was trimmed by 11 bases and the J gene end by 3 bases; junction bases not matched to a gene: 13.

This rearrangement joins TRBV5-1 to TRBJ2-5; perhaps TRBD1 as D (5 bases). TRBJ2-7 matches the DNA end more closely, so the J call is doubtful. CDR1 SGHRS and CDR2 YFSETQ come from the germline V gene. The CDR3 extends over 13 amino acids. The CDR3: CASSTPQGYEQYF. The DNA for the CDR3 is TGCGCCAGCAGCACCCCCCAGGGCTACGAGCAGTACTTC.

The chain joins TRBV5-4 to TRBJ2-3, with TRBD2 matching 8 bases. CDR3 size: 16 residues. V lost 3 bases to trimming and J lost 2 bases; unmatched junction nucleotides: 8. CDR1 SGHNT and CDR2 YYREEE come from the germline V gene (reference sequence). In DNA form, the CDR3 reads TGTGCCAGCAGCTGGGCTTTGGGACTAGACACAGATACGCAGTATTTT. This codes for CASSWALGLDTDTQYF. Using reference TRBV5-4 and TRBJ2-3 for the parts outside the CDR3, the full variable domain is ETGVTQSPTHLIKTRGQQVTLRCSSQSGHNTVSWYQQALGQGPQFIFQYYREEENGRGNFPPRFSGLQFPNYSSELNVNALELDDSALYLCASSWALGLDTDTQYFGPGTRLTVL.

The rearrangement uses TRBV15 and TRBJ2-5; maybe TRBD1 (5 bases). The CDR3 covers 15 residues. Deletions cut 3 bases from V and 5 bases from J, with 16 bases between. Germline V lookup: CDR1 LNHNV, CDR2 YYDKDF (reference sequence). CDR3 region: CATSRGQGPGETQYF. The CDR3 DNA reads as TGTGCCACCAGCAGGGGGCAGGGCCCTGGGGAGACCCAGTACTTC. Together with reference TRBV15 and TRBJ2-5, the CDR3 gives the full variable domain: DAMVIQNPRYQVTQFGKPVTLSCSQTLNHNVMYWYQQKSSQAPKLLFHYYDKDFNNEADTPDNFQSRRPNTSFCFLDIRSPGLGDTAMYLCATSRGQGPGETQYFGPGTRLLVL.

The CDR3 DNA is TGTGCCAGCAGTTTAGCGGGTCCCAGGGGGAATGAGCAGTTCTTC. Residues: CASSLAGPRGNEQFF. V is TRBV28 and J is TRBJ2-1, with 7 bases lining up with TRBD1. This CDR3 region has 15 residues. V lost 2 bases, J lost 7 bases, and 8 bases stayed unmatched. CDR1 and CDR2 from the germline V gene are MDHEN and SYDVKM.

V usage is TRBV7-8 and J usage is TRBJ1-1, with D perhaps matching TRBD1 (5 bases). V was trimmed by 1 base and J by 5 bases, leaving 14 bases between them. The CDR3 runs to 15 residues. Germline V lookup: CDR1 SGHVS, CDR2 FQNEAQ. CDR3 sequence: CASSLVLGLATEAFF. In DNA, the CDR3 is TGTGCCAGCAGCTTAGTTTTGGGGCTGGCGACTGAAGCTTTCTTT.

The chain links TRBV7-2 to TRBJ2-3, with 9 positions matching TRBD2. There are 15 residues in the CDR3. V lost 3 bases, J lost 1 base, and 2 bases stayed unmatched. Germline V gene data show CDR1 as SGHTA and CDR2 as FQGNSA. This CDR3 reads CASSLRTSGTDTQYF. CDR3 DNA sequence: TGTGCCAGCAGCTTGCGGACTAGCGGCACAGATACGCAGTATTTT.

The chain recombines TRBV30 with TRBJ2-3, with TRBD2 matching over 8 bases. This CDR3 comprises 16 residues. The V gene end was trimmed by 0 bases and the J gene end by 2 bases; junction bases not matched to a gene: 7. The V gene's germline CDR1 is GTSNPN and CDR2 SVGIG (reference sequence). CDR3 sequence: CAWSVSSGTYTDTQYF. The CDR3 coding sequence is TGTGCCTGGAGTGTGAGTAGCGGGACTTACACAGATACGCAGTATTTT.

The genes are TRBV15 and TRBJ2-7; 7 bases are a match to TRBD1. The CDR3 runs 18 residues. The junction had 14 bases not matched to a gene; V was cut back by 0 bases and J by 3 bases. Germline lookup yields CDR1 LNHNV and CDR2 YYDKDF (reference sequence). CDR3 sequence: CATSRDFTTGQLSYEQYF. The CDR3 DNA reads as TGTGCCACCAGCAGAGATTTTACAACGGGACAGCTGAGCTACGAGCAGTACTTC. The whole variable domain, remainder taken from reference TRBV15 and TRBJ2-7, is DAMVIQNPRYQVTQFGKPVTLSCSQTLNHNVMYWYQQKSSQAPKLLFHYYDKDFNNEADTPDNFQSRRPNTSFCFLDIRSPGLGDTAMYLCATSRDFTTGQLSYEQYFGPGTRLTVT.

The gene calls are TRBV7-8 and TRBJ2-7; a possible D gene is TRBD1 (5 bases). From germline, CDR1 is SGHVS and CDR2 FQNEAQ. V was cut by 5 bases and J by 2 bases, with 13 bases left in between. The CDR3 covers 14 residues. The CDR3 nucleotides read TGTGCCAGCAGCCCCGACTGGACAACCTACGAGCAGTACTTC. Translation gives CASSPDWTTYEQYF.

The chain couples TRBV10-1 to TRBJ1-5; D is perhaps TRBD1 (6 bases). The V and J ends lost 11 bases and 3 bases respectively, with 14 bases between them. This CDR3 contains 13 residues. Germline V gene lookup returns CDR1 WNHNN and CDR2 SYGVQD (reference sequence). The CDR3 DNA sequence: TGCGCCGGAGGACAGCTACACAATCAGCCCCAGCATTTT. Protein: CAGGQLHNQPQHF.

The CDR3 DNA is TGTGCCAGCAGCCACTTTGGGACAGGTAGCTACGAGCAGTACTTC. This sequence encodes CASSHFGTGSYEQYF. V and J are TRBV7-9 and TRBJ2-7; 8 nucleotides line up with TRBD1. The germline V gene has CDR1 SEHNR and CDR2 FQNEAQ (reference sequence). There are 15 residues in the CDR3. After removal of 5 bases from V and 3 bases from J, the junction contained 9 bases not matched to a gene.

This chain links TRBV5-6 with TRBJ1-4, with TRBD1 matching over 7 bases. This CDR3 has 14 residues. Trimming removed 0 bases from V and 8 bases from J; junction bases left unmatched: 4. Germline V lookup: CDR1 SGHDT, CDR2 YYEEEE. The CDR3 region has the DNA TGTGCCAGCAGCTTGGGACAGGGAAGAGAAAAACTGTTTTTT. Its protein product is CASSLGQGREKLFF.